The clone carrying this T cell receptor beta chain has ten or more counts. Its antigen is unknown. The record originates from a study of identical twins. Unmatched junction bases numbered 8, after V lost 5 bases and J lost 4 bases. In germline, CDR1 is SGHVS, CDR2 FNYEAQ. This CDR3 comprises 14 residues. The study's findings and limits: The more abundant beta clonotypes in cord blood had fewer insertions, and memory repertoires did not show this.

TCRdb fed the 5' RACE reads into MiXCR, producing one record per CDR3 protein. The sample contains hundreds of thousands of distinct CDR3 sequences, just over 7% of which appear only once. This sample also belongs to another study, concerning yellow fever vaccine responses in identical twins.

The chain combines TRBV7-6 with TRBJ2-7; 7 nucleotides match TRBD1. What was sequenced was PBMCs. This clonotype was sampled from a woman between 18 and 30 years old in good health. As DNA, the CDR3 is TGTGCCAGCAGCGACCCGGGACAGATTTACGAGCAGTACTTC. Its translation: CASSDPGQIYEQYF.